Detailed here is one T cell receptor (beta chain). Its antigen remains unknown. Method: immunoSEQ multiplex PCR; TCRdb's copy keeps in-frame clones and lacks some. Of about 1.4 million clones listed, roughly 97% are singletons. Adults of Caucasian background living in Nashville, Tennessee made up all donors. The data are from a study of shared clonotypes between healthy human individuals. Overall study results and limits: In general, naive subsets displayed greater estimated richness than memory subsets did.

Per the germline V gene, CDR1 is SEHNR and CDR2 is FQNEAQ (reference sequence). This CDR3 spans 13 amino acids. V was shortened by 5 bases and J by 2 bases, with 9 bases between the two germline ends. The material sequenced was naive CD4+ T cells sorted from blood. As for subset: CD45RA+ positively selected. V and J are TRBV7-9 and TRBJ1-1, with a possible D match to TRBD1 (5 bases). The TCR sequence derives from a man aged 30 to 39 in good health. CDR3 sequence: CASSNTGNTEAFF. The CDR3 DNA is TGTGCCAGCAGCAATACAGGTAACACTGAAGCTTTCTTT.